The 22 T cell receptor beta chains in this list originate from one sample, sequenced in a study of T-cell reconstitution after alpha-beta-depleted transplantation in children. Unique molecular identifiers were incorporated during preparation of the TCRbeta library. TCRdb itself ran the PCR reads through MiXCR, one entry per CDR3 protein. The sample lists some 830,000 distinct CDR3 sequences, around 15% occurring once. Sequencing used PBMCs, mostly from graft donor cells, obtained 360 days after TCRalphabeta/CD19-depleted stem cell transplant. Receptor source: a male patient aged 10-17 years who had a stem cell transplant for acute lymphoblastic leukemia, so the T cells may come from the graft donor.

The chain is built from TRBV14 and TRBJ2-1; D is perhaps TRBD2 (5 bases). V lost 4 bases, J lost 2 bases, and 18 bases lay in between. This CDR3 has 17 residues. Germline V CDR1 and CDR2: SGHDN, FVKESK. Here the CDR3 DNA reads TGTGCCAGCAGCCTCCCATACGGGGTGATCCCCTACAATGAGCAGTTCTTC. Translation gives CASSLPYGVIPYNEQFF.

This clonotype was found many times. The chain employs TRBV25-1 and TRBJ2-3; D gene ambiguous. This CDR3 contains 11 residues. The germline V and J ends were trimmed by 4 bases and 5 bases, with 4 bases remaining between them. Germline V gene sequence: CDR1 MGHDK, CDR2 SYGVNS. The CDR3 loop reads CASSGGDTQYF. CDR3 nucleotide sequence: TGTGCCAGCAGTGGTGGAGATACGCAGTATTTT.

This chain joins TRBV12-3 or TRBV12-4 and TRBJ2-6, with 7 bases that match TRBD2. The CDR3 is 16 residues long. J lost 0 bases, V lost 3 bases, and 2 bases had no gene match. The CDR3 DNA is TGTGCCAGCAGTTTTGGCGGGGGCTCTGGGGCCAACGTCCTGACTTTC. Its protein is CASSFGGGSGANVLTF.

In its sample, this clonotype was seen many times. The rearrangement links TRBV12-3 or TRBV12-4 to TRBJ2-7; D is undetermined. V gave up 3 bases and J gave up 9 bases, with 15 bases separating them. The CDR3 is 13 amino acids. CDR3 coding DNA: TGTGCCAGCAGTTTCTCCCCTAGGTTGGCGCAGTACTTC. This translates into CASSFSPRLAQYF.

This clonotype turned up a few times. The V gene is TRBV15, the J gene TRBJ2-5; D gene ambiguous. Germline V gives CDR1 LNHNV, CDR2 YYDKDF (reference sequence). V lost 5 bases to trimming and J lost 5 bases, with 12 bases between them. This CDR3 is built from 13 residues. CDR3 sequence: CATSAWVGETQYF. CDR3 coding DNA: TGTGCCACCAGCGCATGGGTAGGCGAGACCCAGTACTTC.

The chain recombines TRBV27 with TRBJ2-1; 8 bases are shared with TRBD1. This CDR3 spans 17 amino acids. V lost 4 bases, J lost 6 bases, and 14 bases stayed unmatched. Germline values: CDR1 MNHEY, CDR2 SMNVEV (reference sequence). The CDR3 protein is CASSSIRTGQAPNEQFF. Written as DNA, the CDR3 is TGTGCCAGCAGTTCGATTAGGACGGGACAGGCGCCCAATGAGCAGTTCTTC.

This clonotype was seen repeatedly, ten times or more. The chain links TRBV12-3 or TRBV12-4 to TRBJ2-4, with D perhaps TRBD1 or TRBD2 (5 bases each). Trimming removed 5 bases from V and 1 base from J, with 12 bases in between. CDR3 length: 15 residues. CDR3 residues: CASSRETDAKNIQYF. The CDR3 DNA follows: TGTGCCAGCAGTAGGGAGACAGACGCCAAAAACATTCAGTACTTC.

This clonotype came up many times. The J gene is TRBJ2-5, the V gene TRBV20-1; D unresolved. This CDR3 spans 13 amino acids. CDR1 and CDR2 from the germline V gene are DFQATT and SNEGSKA (reference sequence). The V gene lost 3 bases and the J gene lost 1 base, with 9 bases spanning the gap. CDR3 region: CSASGDTQETQYF. The CDR3 bases are TGCAGTGCTAGCGGAGACACCCAAGAGACCCAGTACTTC.

V gene TRBV5-1 combines with J gene TRBJ2-3; D remains unclear. Germline CDR1 reads SGHRS; CDR2 reads YFSETQ. The CDR3 has 15 residues. V shed 4 bases and J shed 0 bases, with 12 bases lying between them. The CDR3 DNA reads as TGCGCCAGCAGCAAACATGGAATTAGCACAGATACGCAGTATTTT. Translating gives CASSKHGISTDTQYF.

This clonotype was observed a few times. The chain recombines TRBV7-9 with TRBJ2-1; perhaps TRBD1 as D (5 bases). Germline CDR1 is SEHNR and CDR2 is FQNEAQ (reference sequence). This CDR3 contains 17 residues. Trimming took 3 bases from V and 5 from J, leaving 20 bases between them. As DNA, the CDR3 is TGTGCCAGCAGCTTGGGCAGGGCCCGCATTCGAGACAATGAGCAGTTCTTC. This sequence encodes CASSLGRARIRDNEQFF. The whole variable domain, remainder taken from reference TRBV7-9 and TRBJ2-1, is DTGVSQNPRHKITKRGQNVTFRCDPISEHNRLYWYRQTLGQGPEFLTYFQNEAQLEKSRLLSDRFSAERPKGSFSTLEIQRTEQGDSAMYLCASSLGRARIRDNEQFFGPGTRLTVL.

The chain recombines TRBV29-1 with TRBJ2-7; 7 bases are a match to TRBD1. Germline CDR1 reads SQVTM; CDR2 reads ANQGSEA. The CDR3 is 15 residues long. The V gene end was trimmed by 6 bases and the J gene end by 1 base; junction bases not matched to a gene: 12. The CDR3 DNA sequence: TGCAGCGTCCCGACTGGGACAGAGCCTTCCTACGAGCAGTACTTC. It translates to CSVPTGTEPSYEQYF.

The J gene is TRBJ2-1, the V gene TRBV12-3 or TRBV12-4; 7 nucleotides agree with TRBD2. The length of the CDR3 is 14 residues. V gave up 2 bases and J gave up 9 bases; unmatched junction bases: 7. CDR3 in amino acids: CASSLSRLASEQFF. As DNA, the CDR3 is TGTGCCAGCAGTTTAAGTCGACTAGCCAGTGAGCAGTTCTTC.

This clonotype was observed a few times. The V call is TRBV12-3 or TRBV12-4, the J call TRBJ1-2, with D possibly being TRBD1 (6 bases). The CDR3 runs 14 residues. The V gene lost 4 bases and the J gene lost 4 bases, with 13 bases spanning the gap. CDR3 sequence (DNA): TGTGCCAGCAGTTCAGGGGACCCTCCCTATGGCTACACCTTC. Its translation: CASSSGDPPYGYTF.

This clonotype was observed a few times. The V gene is TRBV5-1, the J gene TRBJ2-2; no firm D call. The CDR3 spans 16 residues. V was pared by 2 bases and J by 3 bases, with 14 bases between. Germline V gene data show CDR1 as SGHRS and CDR2 as YFSETQ. CDR3 DNA sequence: TGCGCCAGCAGCTTATTATTGGCCCATCACACCGGGGAGCTGTTTTTT. Translated: CASSLLLAHHTGELFF.

This clonotype was found a few times. The V gene is TRBV20-1, the J gene TRBJ1-5; D gene unclear. V was cut by 0 bases and J by 4 bases, with 7 bases left in between. This CDR3 contains 13 residues. CDR1 is DFQATT, CDR2 SNEGSKA, per germline (reference sequence). The CDR3 nucleotides read TGCAGTGCTAGAGATCTAGAAAATCAGCCCCAGCATTTT. Its protein product is CSARDLENQPQHF.

This clonotype was found a few times. The chain carries TRBV9 and TRBJ2-7, with unresolved D. Germline CDR1 is SGDLS and CDR2 is YYNGEE. CDR3 length equals 13 residues. The V end lost 0 bases, the J end lost 4 bases, and 8 bases lay between the germline ends. CDR3 loop: CASSVDPQYEQYF. CDR3 sequence (DNA): TGTGCCAGCAGCGTAGACCCCCAATACGAGCAGTACTTC.

The J gene is TRBJ2-5, the V gene TRBV4-1, with D possibly matching TRBD1 (5 bases). Germline values: CDR1 MGHRA, CDR2 YSYEKL. This CDR3 has 14 amino acids. V lost 4 bases, J lost 3 bases, and 12 bases lay in between. CDR3 region: CASSREPTEETQYF. In DNA form, the CDR3 reads TGCGCCAGCAGCCGGGAACCGACAGAAGAGACCCAGTACTTC.

The rearrangement uses TRBV7-9 and TRBJ2-7, with D uncertain. From germline, CDR1 is SEHNR and CDR2 FQNEAQ (reference sequence). The V gene lost 2 bases and the J gene lost 9 bases, with 11 bases spanning the gap. The CDR3 extends over 12 amino acids. Here the CDR3 DNA reads TGTGCCAGCAGCTTATCAGAGGTCGGGCAGTACTTC. Translated, it gives CASSLSEVGQYF. Combining the CDR3 with reference TRBV7-9 and TRBJ2-7 gives the whole variable domain DTGVSQNPRHKITKRGQNVTFRCDPISEHNRLYWYRQTLGQGPEFLTYFQNEAQLEKSRLLSDRFSAERPKGSFSTLEIQRTEQGDSAMYLCASSLSEVGQYFGPGTRLTVT.

This clonotype came up a few times. This chain links TRBV9 with TRBJ2-3; 15 bases match TRBD2. The CDR3 runs to 23 residues. In germline, CDR1 is SGDLS, CDR2 YYNGEE. The trim removed 3 bases at V and 1 base at J, leaving 21 bases unmatched. The CDR3 sequence: CASSGGRFRGTSGRLDGTDTQYF. In nucleotides, the CDR3 is TGTGCCAGCAGCGGCGGGCGGTTTCGTGGGACTAGCGGGAGGCTGGACGGCACAGATACGCAGTATTTT.

V gene TRBV3-1 combines with J gene TRBJ2-1; perhaps D is TRBD1 or TRBD2 (5 bases each). Germline CDR1 and CDR2: LGHDT and YNNKEL (reference sequence). CDR3 length equals 16 residues. The germline V and J ends were trimmed by 1 base and 15 bases, with 25 bases remaining between them. CDR3 sequence: CASSQGGKGRGPPGFF. CDR3 in DNA: TGTGCCAGCAGCCAAGGAGGGAAGGGGCGAGGTCCCCCTGGGTTCTTC.

This chain connects TRBV4-2 to TRBJ2-7; 12 bases map to TRBD2. The CDR3 is 16 residues long. With 2 bases clipped from V and 1 base from J, the junction kept 3 bases outside the gene matches. Germline lookup yields CDR1 LGHNA and CDR2 YNFKEQ. The DNA for the CDR3 is TGTGCCAGCAGCCAATTCCTAGCGGGAGGGTCCTACGAGCAGTACTTC. It translates to CASSQFLAGGSYEQYF.

This clonotype was recorded many times. This chain joins TRBV7-9 and TRBJ2-2; possibly TRBD1 or TRBD2 for D (5 bases each). The CDR3 extends over 17 amino acids. The V gene lost 5 bases and the J gene lost 0 bases, with 16 bases spanning the gap. Per the germline V gene, CDR1 is SEHNR and CDR2 is FQNEAQ (reference sequence). Here the CDR3 reads CASSPLTGRSNTGELFF. The CDR3 DNA follows: TGTGCCAGCAGCCCCCTGACGGGGCGGTCGAACACCGGGGAGCTGTTTTTT.